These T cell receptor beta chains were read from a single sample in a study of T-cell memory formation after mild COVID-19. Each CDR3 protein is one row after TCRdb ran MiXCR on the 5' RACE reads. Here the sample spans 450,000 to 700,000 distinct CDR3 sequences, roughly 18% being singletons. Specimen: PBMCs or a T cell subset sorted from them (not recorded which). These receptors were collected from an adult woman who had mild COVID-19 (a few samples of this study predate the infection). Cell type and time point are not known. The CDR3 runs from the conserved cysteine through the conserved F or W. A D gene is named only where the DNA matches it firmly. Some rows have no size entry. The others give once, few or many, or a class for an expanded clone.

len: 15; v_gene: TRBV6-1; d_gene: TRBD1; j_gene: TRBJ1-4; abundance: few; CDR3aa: CASSATGTGGLKLFF; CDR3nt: TGTGCCAGCAGCGCGACCGGGACAGGGGGCTTAAAACTGTTTTTT
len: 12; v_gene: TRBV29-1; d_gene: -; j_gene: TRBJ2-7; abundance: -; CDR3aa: CSVLPGQPQRYF; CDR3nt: TGCAGCGTTCTCCCTGGACAGCCCCAGCGGTACTTC
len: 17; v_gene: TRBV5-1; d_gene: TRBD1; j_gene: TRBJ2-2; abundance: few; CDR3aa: CASSLSGTGGRTGELFF; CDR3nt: TGCGCCAGCAGCTTGAGCGGGACAGGGGGTCGGACCGGGGAGCTGTTTTTT
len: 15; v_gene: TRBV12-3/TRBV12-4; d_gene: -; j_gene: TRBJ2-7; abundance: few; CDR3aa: CASGPRQVAIYEQYF; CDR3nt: TGTGCCAGCGGGCCTAGACAGGTAGCCATCTACGAGCAGTACTTC
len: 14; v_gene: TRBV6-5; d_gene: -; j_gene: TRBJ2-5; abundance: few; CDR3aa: CASSESGSGETQYF; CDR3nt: TGTGCCAGCAGTGAGTCGGGATCGGGAGAGACCCAGTACTTC
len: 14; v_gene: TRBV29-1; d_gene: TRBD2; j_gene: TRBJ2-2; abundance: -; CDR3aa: CSVGGLVNTGELFF; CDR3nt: TGCAGCGTTGGAGGACTAGTAAACACCGGGGAGCTGTTTTTT
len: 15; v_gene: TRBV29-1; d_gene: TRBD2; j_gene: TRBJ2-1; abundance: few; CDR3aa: CSVLLAGETYNEQFF; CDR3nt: TGCAGCGTTCTACTAGCGGGAGAGACCTACAATGAGCAGTTCTTC
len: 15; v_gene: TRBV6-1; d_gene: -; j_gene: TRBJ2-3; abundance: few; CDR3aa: CASRGVSGGTDTQYF; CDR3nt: TGTGCCAGCAGGGGGGTATCAGGTGGCACAGATACGCAGTATTTT
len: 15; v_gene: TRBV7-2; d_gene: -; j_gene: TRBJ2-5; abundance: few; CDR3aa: CASSLGRNGVETQYF; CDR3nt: TGTGCCAGCAGCTTAGGCAGGAATGGGGTAGAGACCCAGTACTTC
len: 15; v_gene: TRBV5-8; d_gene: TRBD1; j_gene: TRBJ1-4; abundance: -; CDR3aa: CASRPGTEVFEKLFF; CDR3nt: TGTGCCAGCAGACCCGGGACAGAAGTTTTTGAAAAACTGTTTTTT
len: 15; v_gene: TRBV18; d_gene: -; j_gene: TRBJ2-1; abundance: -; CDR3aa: CASSPQGPGYNEQFF; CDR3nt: TGTGCCAGCTCACCACAGGGCCCAGGGTACAATGAGCAGTTCTTC
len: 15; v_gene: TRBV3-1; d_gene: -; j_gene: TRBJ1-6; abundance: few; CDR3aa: CASSHGGTYNSPLHF; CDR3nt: TGTGCCAGCAGCCATGGGGGAACTTATAATTCACCCCTCCACTTT
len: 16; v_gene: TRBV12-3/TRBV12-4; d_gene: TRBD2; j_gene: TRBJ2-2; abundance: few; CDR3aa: CASSFFLAGLTGELFF; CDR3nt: TGTGCCAGCAGTTTTTTCCTAGCGGGATTAACCGGGGAGCTGTTTTTT
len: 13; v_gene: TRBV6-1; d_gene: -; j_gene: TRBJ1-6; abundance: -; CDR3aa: CASSDIENSPLHF; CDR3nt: TGTGCCAGCAGTGATATCGAGAATTCACCCCTCCACTTT
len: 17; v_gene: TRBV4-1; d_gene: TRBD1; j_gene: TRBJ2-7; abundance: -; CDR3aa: CASSQFERTGGSYEQYF; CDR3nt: TGCGCCAGCAGCCAATTCGAGAGGACAGGGGGCTCCTACGAGCAGTACTTC
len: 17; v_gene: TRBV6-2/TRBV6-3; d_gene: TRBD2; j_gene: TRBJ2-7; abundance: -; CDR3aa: CASSPAVGGGSSYEQYF; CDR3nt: TGTGCCAGCAGCCCAGCTGTTGGCGGGGGGTCCTCTTACGAGCAGTACTTC
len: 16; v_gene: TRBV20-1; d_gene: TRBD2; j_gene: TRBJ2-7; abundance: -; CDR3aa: CSASLLAEAGIPEQYF; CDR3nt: TGCAGTGCTAGCCTACTAGCGGAAGCCGGGATTCCCGAGCAGTACTTC
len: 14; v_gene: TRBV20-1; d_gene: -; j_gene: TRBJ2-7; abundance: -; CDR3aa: CSARDSSAVYEQYF; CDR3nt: TGCAGTGCTAGGGACTCCTCAGCCGTTTACGAGCAGTACTTC
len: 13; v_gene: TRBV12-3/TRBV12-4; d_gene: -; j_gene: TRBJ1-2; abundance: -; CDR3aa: CASSPTGSNGYTF; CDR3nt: TGTGCCAGCAGTCCAACAGGGTCTAATGGCTACACCTTC
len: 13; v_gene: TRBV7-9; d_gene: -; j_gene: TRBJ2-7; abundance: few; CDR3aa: CASSFRPRDEQYF; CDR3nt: TGTGCCAGCAGCTTTCGCCCGAGAGACGAGCAGTACTTC
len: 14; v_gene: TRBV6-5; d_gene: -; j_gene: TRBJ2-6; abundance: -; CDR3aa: CASSRSAGANVLTF; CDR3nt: TGTGCCAGTTCCCGAAGCGCTGGGGCCAACGTCCTGACTTTC
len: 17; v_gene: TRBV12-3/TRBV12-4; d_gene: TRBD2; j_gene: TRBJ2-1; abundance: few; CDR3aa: CASSPPRAGGIYNEQFF; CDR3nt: TGTGCCAGCAGTCCACCCCGAGCGGGGGGGATCTACAATGAGCAGTTCTTC
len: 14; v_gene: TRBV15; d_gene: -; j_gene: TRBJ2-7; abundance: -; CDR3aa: CATSTGLPGSEQYF; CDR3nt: TGTGCCACCAGCACGGGACTTCCGGGGAGCGAGCAGTACTTC
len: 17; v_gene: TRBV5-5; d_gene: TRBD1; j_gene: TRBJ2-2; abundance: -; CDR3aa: CASSLIGQGANTGELFF; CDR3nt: TGTGCCAGCAGCTTGATCGGACAGGGGGCGAACACCGGGGAGCTGTTTTTT
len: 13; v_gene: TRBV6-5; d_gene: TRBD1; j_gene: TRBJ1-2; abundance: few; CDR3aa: CASLGGFRYGYTF; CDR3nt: TGTGCCAGTCTAGGGGGCTTTCGCTATGGCTACACCTTC
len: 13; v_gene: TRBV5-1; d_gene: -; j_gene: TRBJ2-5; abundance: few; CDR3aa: CASSEGHRETQYF; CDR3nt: TGCGCCAGCAGCGAGGGACATAGGGAGACCCAGTACTTC
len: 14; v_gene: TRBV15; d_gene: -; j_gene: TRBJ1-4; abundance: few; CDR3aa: CATSRDRTNEKLFF; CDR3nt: TGTGCCACCAGCAGAGATAGGACTAATGAAAAACTGTTTTTT
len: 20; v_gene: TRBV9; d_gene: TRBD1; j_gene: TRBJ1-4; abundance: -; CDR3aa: CASSADYQGQGRSPNEKLFF; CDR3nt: TGTGCCAGCAGCGCCGATTACCAGGGACAGGGCCGGTCGCCTAATGAAAAACTGTTTTTT
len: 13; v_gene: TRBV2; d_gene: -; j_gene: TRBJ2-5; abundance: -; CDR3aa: CASSESHGETQYF; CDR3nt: TGTGCCAGCAGTGAATCCCACGGAGAGACCCAGTACTTC
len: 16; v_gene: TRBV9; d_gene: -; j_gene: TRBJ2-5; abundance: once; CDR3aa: CASSVARGEGQETQYF; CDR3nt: TGTGCCAGCAGCGTAGCTAGGGGTGAAGGCCAAGAGACCCAGTACTTC
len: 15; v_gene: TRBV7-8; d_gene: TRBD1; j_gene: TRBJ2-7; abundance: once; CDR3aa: CASSPGGSKVHEQYF; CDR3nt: TGTGCCAGCAGCCCAGGGGGCTCTAAGGTACACGAGCAGTACTTC
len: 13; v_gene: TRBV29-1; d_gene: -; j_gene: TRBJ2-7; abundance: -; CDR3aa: CSVEEASAYEQYF; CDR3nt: TGCAGCGTTGAAGAGGCGTCCGCCTACGAGCAGTACTTC
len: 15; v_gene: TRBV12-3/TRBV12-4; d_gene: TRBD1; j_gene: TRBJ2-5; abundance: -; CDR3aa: CASRPAGTGMETQYF; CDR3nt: TGTGCCAGCAGACCCGCCGGGACAGGGATGGAGACCCAGTACTTC
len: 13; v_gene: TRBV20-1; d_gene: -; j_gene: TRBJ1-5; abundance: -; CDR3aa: CSARDSADQPQHF; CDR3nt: TGCAGTGCTAGAGACTCTGCCGATCAGCCCCAGCATTTT
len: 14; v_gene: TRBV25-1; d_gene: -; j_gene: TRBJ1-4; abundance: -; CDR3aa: CASSEYYAPEKLFF; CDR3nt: TGTGCCAGCAGTGAATATTACGCTCCCGAAAAACTGTTTTTT
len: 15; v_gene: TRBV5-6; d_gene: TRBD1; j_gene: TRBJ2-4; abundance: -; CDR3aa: CASSSLDRVENIQYF; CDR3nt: TGTGCCAGCAGCTCGCTGGACAGGGTGGAAAACATTCAGTACTTC
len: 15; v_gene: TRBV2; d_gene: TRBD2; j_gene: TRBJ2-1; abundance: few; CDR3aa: CASSTGTSGGVEQFF; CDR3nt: TGTGCCAGCAGTACCGGGACTAGCGGGGGTGTTGAGCAGTTCTTC
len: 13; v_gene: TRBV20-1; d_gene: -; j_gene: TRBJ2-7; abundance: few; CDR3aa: CSARAPGPYEQYF; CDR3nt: TGCAGTGCTAGAGCTCCAGGGCCCTACGAGCAGTACTTC
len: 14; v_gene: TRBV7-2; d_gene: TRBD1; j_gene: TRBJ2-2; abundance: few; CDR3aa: CATGTGLNTGELFF; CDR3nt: TGTGCCACCGGGACAGGGCTAAACACCGGGGAGCTGTTTTTT
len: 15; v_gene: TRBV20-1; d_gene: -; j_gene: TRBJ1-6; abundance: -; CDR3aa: CSARDRASYNSPLHF; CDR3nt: TGCAGTGCTAGAGATCGGGCGTCGTATAATTCACCCCTCCACTTT
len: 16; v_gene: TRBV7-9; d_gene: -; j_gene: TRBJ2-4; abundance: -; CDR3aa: CASSLGQNTAKNIQYF; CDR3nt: TGTGCCAGCAGCTTAGGTCAGAATACAGCCAAAAACATTCAGTACTTC